The rows below give T cell receptor beta chains drawn from one sample of a study of a mutant IDH1 vaccine in newly diagnosed glioma. No cognate antigen is known for these TCRs. Profiling relied on immunoSEQ multiplex PCR, and the TCRdb table lists in-frame clones only, not all of them. The table has over 50,000 clones, more than 75% seen once. This material consisted of PBMCs, taken from a glioma patient whose treatment included an IDH1 peptide vaccine. The receptors come from a woman in her forties with glioma. Some clones in this sample may be carry-over from other donors' samples. CDR3s include the opening cysteine and the closing phenylalanine or tryptophan. A D gene is named only where the DNA matches it firmly. The size field is filled for only some rows; it gives once, few, many or a size class.

>TRBD1|TRBJ1-1|TRBV7-2|.
TGTGCCAGCAGCAACGACAGGGTCTCTGAAGCTTTCTTT
CASSNDRVSEAFF
>.|TRBJ2-5|TRBV5-1|few
TGCGCCAGCAGCTTGGGGGGCTTTGAAGAGACCCAGTACTTC
CASSLGGFEETQYF
>.|TRBJ1-6|TRBV10-3|medium-sized
TGTGCCATCGGGACACCCCTCCACTTT
CAIGTPLHF
>.|TRBJ1-5|TRBV6-6|once
TGTGCCAGCAGTGGCGGCTGGGAACCCCAGCATTTT
CASSGGWEPQHF
>.|TRBJ1-2|TRBV7-9|.
TGTGCCAGCAGCTTACCAGGGCGCGGCTACACCTTC
CASSLPGRGYTF
>.|TRBJ2-7|TRBV4-1|.
TGCGCCAGCAGCCAAGTTCGGGGGACCTCCGAGCAGTACTTC
CASSQVRGTSEQYF
>.|TRBJ2-5|TRBV15|.
TGTGCCACCAGCAGAGATCAGGTCGCGGCCGCACAAGAGACCCAGTACTTC
CATSRDQVAAAQETQYF
>.|TRBJ1-3|TRBV11-2|.
TGTGCCAGCAGCTTGGTGGGCCAGGGAGACACCATATATTTT
CASSLVGQGDTIYF
>.|TRBJ1-5|TRBV5-1|.
TGCGCCAGCAGACTAGACGGAACTATTAGCAATCAGCCCCAGCATTTT
CASRLDGTISNQPQHF
>.|TRBJ1-1|TRBV6-1|.
TGTGCCAGCAGTGAATCCCCGACCGTGAACACTGAAGCTTTCTTT
CASSESPTVNTEAFF